This entry concerns a single TCR beta chain. The antigen is undetermined. A CD45RA-negative memory subset and a CD45RA+ naive subset were separated from the CD4+ cells. The source of the sample is a study of shared clonotypes between healthy human individuals. Study details: The donor pool was made up of a couple of women and a few men aged 18 to 49. Study results and caveats: The low donor count limited represented genetic and exposure-history diversity. The four-donor shared clonotypes exceeded non-shared clonotypes in generation probability, with non-shared ones scoring lower.

Here immunoSEQ multiplex PCR was the method, and the copy in TCRdb shows in-frame clones only, minus some. The sample contains more than 400,000 clones, roughly 95% of which appear only once. The CDR3 loop spans 13 amino acids. V lost 4 bases and J 3 bases, leaving 9 bases between the germline ends. Germline V lookup: CDR1 SGDLS, CDR2 YYNGEE. Sequencing was performed on naive CD4+ T cells sorted from blood. Subset given: CD45RA+ positively selected. This TCR derives from a woman in her 30s in good health. The genes are TRBV9 and TRBJ2-3; D is perhaps TRBD1 (6 bases). The CDR3 DNA reads TGTGCCAGCAGCCTTAGGGGGACAGATACGCAGTATTTT. This codes for CASSLRGTDTQYF.